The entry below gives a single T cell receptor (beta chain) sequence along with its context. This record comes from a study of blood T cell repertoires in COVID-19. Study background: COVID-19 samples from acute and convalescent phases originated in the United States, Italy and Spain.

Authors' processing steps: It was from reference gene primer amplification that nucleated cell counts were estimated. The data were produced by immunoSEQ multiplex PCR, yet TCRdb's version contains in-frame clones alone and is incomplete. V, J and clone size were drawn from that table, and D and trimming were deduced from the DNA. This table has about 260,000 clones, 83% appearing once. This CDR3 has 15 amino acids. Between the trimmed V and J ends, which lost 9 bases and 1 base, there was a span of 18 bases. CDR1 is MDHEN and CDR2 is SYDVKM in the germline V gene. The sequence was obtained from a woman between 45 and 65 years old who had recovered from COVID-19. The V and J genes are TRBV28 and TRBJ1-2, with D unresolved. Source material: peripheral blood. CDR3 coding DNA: TGTGCCAGTGTTACCCCGCAGGCTAATAACTATGGCTACACCTTC. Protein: CASVTPQANNYGYTF.